Below, 30 T cell receptor beta chains from the same sample are listed, as sequenced in a study of T cell changes during pregnancy in multiple sclerosis. Assay: immunoSEQ multiplex PCR; the TCRdb copy retains only in-frame clones and omits some. The table lists tens of thousands of clones, roughly 91% of them singletons. This material consisted of CD4+ T cells from peripheral blood mononuclear cells, taken in the third trimester of pregnancy. The receptor set was obtained from a female donor with multiple sclerosis, enrolled in a pregnancy study.

The rearrangement joins TRBV5-5 to TRBJ1-2, with TRBD1 as a possible D gene (5 bases). The ends were cut back, 4 bases at V and 8 bases at J, with 15 bases in the middle. The CDR3 contains 13 residues. CDR1 SGHKS and CDR2 YYEKEE come from the germline V gene (reference sequence). CDR3 DNA sequence: TGTGCCAGCAGCCCGTCAGGGTTGGGAGGCTACACCTTC. Its translation: CASSPSGLGGYTF.

The V call is TRBV5-1, the J call TRBJ1-1, with 11 bases lining up with TRBD1. Looked up from germline, CDR1 is SGHRS and CDR2 is YFSETQ. J gave up 5 bases and V 2 bases, and 11 bases lay outside the gene matches. CDR3 length equals 17 residues. The CDR3, as DNA: TGCGCCAGCAGCTTTCTCGGACAGGGGGCGCGTGGGACTGAAGCTTTCTTT. This codes for CASSFLGQGARGTEAFF.

In this sample, this clone turned up a few times. The V gene is TRBV2, the J gene TRBJ2-2; 9 bases agree with TRBD1. The V segment lost 7 bases and the J segment 3 bases; nucleotides outside the gene matches: 6. This CDR3 comprises 15 residues. Germline CDR1 SNHLY, CDR2 FYNNEI. CDR3 region: CASNGQGRHTGELFF. The CDR3 region has the DNA TGTGCCAGCAACGGACAGGGGCGTCACACCGGGGAGCTGTTTTTT. Looking up the rest from reference TRBV2 and TRBJ2-2 gives the full variable domain: EPEVTQTPSHQVTQMGQEVILRCVPISNHLYFYWYRQILGQKVEFLVSFYNNEISEKSEIFDDQFSVERPDGSNFTLKIRSTKLEDSAMYFCASNGQGRHTGELFFGEGSRLTVL.

V is TRBV18 and J is TRBJ1-4, with D possibly matching TRBD1 (5 bases). V was shortened by 2 bases and J by 3 bases, with 13 bases between the two germline ends. The germline V gene has CDR1 KGHSH and CDR2 LQKENI. This CDR3 contains 16 residues. This CDR3 is CASSPKARASNEKLFF. Written as DNA, the CDR3 is TGTGCCAGCTCACCAAAAGCCAGGGCGTCTAATGAAAAACTGTTTTTT.

The chain links TRBV28 to TRBJ2-7; TRBD2 agrees at 8 bases. CDR3 length equals 15 residues. V lost 4 bases and J lost 5; bases outside the gene matches: 10. Per germline, CDR1 MDHEN and CDR2 SYDVKM. The DNA for the CDR3 is TGTGCCAGCAGTTCGGGGGGGGTACCGTCGGACGAGCAGTACTTC. Translating it yields CASSSGGVPSDEQYF.

V usage is TRBV7-2 and J usage is TRBJ1-6, with 9 bases aligning to TRBD1. V trimming: 6 bases; J trimming: 8 bases; junction bases outside the gene matches: 5. There are 14 residues in the CDR3. CDR1 is SGHTA, CDR2 FQGNSA, per germline. DNA of the CDR3: TGTGCCAGCAGTAAGGGACAGGGTTATTCACCCCTCCACTTT. Its protein product is CASSKGQGYSPLHF.

The chain employs TRBV2 and TRBJ1-2, with D perhaps TRBD1 (6 bases). CDR1 and CDR2 (germline): SNHLY, FYNNEI. The CDR3 covers 12 residues. V gave up 6 bases and J gave up 7 bases, with 12 bases separating them. The CDR3 sequence: CASRVFRGGYTF. CDR3 DNA: TGTGCCAGCAGAGTTTTCAGGGGTGGCTACACCTTC.

This chain links TRBV7-3 with TRBJ2-7, with D maybe TRBD1 (6 bases). The germline CDR1 and CDR2 sequences are SGHTA and FQGTGA. Trimming left V 2 bases short and J 2 bases short, with 13 bases between. The CDR3 has 15 amino acids. Here the CDR3 DNA reads TGTGCCAGCAGCTTACAGGGGACGGCAACCTACGAGCAGTACTTC. Its protein is CASSLQGTATYEQYF.

The chain links TRBV13 to TRBJ1-2, with D maybe TRBD1 (6 bases). V lost 5 bases and J lost 8, with 12 bases in between. This CDR3 is built from 12 residues. Germline loops: CDR1 PRHDT, CDR2 FYEKMQ (reference sequence). The DNA of the CDR3 is TGTGCCAGCAGCAGGCAGGGGTTAGGCTACACCTTC. It translates to CASSRQGLGYTF.

The rearrangement joins TRBV7-2 to TRBJ1-1; possibly TRBD1 for D (5 bases). Germline V gene sequence: CDR1 SGHTA, CDR2 FQGNSA. Trimming removed 5 bases from V and 8 bases from J, with 15 bases in between. The length of the CDR3 is 13 residues. In nucleotides, the CDR3 is TGTGCCAGCAGCCCTACTGTGGGGGGGGAAGCTTTCTTT. It encodes CASSPTVGGEAFF.

This chain uses TRBV4-3 with TRBJ2-3; 11 positions agree with TRBD2. Per germline, CDR1 LGHNA and CDR2 YSLEER. V dropped 3 bases and J dropped 5; count of bases not matched to a gene: 13. The CDR3 loop spans 18 amino acids. CDR3 DNA sequence: TGCGCCAGCAGCCACTTACCCTTAGCGGGGGGGCTGGGAGATACGCAGTATTTT. Its translation is CASSHLPLAGGLGDTQYF.

The chain carries TRBV7-2 and TRBJ2-7; possibly TRBD2 for D (7 bases). This CDR3 is 13 amino acids long. From germline, CDR1 is SGHTA and CDR2 FQGNSA. Trimming stripped 3 bases from V and 13 bases from J, with 19 bases between. CDR3 in amino acids: CASSFEGGDFPYF. The CDR3 DNA is TGTGCCAGCAGCTTTGAGGGGGGGGACTTCCCTTACTTC.

J is TRBJ2-1 and V is TRBV28, with 9 positions matching TRBD2. CDR1 is MDHEN and CDR2 is SYDVKM in the germline V gene. This CDR3 is built from 20 residues. Germline trimming cut 5 bases from V and 0 bases from J; bases unmatched to any gene: 17. The CDR3 spells CASSPRAGAGGLLSYNEQFF. The CDR3 bases are TGTGCCAGCAGTCCAAGGGCCGGAGCGGGAGGCCTCCTCTCCTACAATGAGCAGTTCTTC.

In DNA, the CDR3 is TGTGCCAGCAGTGACCATCCCCCGGGACATAAGAGCTCTGGAAACACCATATATTTT. As protein: CASSDHPPGHKSSGNTIYF. The gene calls are TRBV6-4 and TRBJ1-3; possibly TRBD1 for D (6 bases). The CDR3 consists of 19 residues. The V gene's germline CDR1 is MRHNA and CDR2 SNTAGT. V lost 2 bases and J 0 bases, leaving 20 bases between the germline ends.

V usage is TRBV11-3 and J usage is TRBJ2-7; D remains ambiguous. Germline CDR1 is SGHNT and CDR2 is YENEEA. CDR3 size: 13 residues. Trimming removed 1 base from V and 1 base from J, with 5 bases in between. The chain's CDR3 is CASSLGASYEQYF. CDR3 bases: TGTGCCAGCAGCTTAGGAGCATCCTACGAGCAGTACTTC.

This rearrangement joins TRBV10-3 to TRBJ2-7; 10 positions agree with TRBD2. The trim removed 3 bases at V and 3 bases at J, leaving 2 bases unmatched. Per the germline V gene, CDR1 is ENHRY and CDR2 is SYGVKD. The CDR3 has 14 residues. The CDR3 region has the DNA TGTGCCATCAGTGAATCTAGCGGGAGCTACGAGCAGTACTTC. Amino acids: CAISESSGSYEQYF.

In this sample, this clone turned up a few times. The chain joins TRBV7-8 to TRBJ1-2; D might be TRBD1 (5 bases). From germline, CDR1 is SGHVS and CDR2 FQNEAQ. The CDR3 runs to 13 residues. The V end lost 5 bases, the J end lost 0 bases, and 7 bases lay between the germline ends. This chain's CDR3 is CASSATANYGYTF. In DNA, the CDR3 is TGTGCCAGCAGCGCGACAGCTAACTATGGCTACACCTTC.

This chain links TRBV14 with TRBJ2-7; 7 bases line up with TRBD1. Germline lookup yields CDR1 SGHDN and CDR2 FVKESK. CDR3 length: 15 residues. The V gene end was trimmed by 10 bases and the J gene end by 5 bases; junction bases not matched to a gene: 17. The CDR3 DNA reads TGTGCCACCGGAGATATCGGGACAGTCCCCCACGAGCAGTACTTC. Translating gives CATGDIGTVPHEQYF.

The chain couples TRBV19 to TRBJ2-3; D is unresolved. This CDR3 is built from 15 residues. The germline V gene has CDR1 LNHDA and CDR2 SQIVND (reference sequence). V was shortened by 5 bases and J by 4 bases, with 16 bases between the two germline ends. DNA for the CDR3: TGTGCCAGTAGTCCGCCCCCCGCAGGTGCAGATACGCAGTATTTT. It specifies CASSPPPAGADTQYF.

This sequence joins TRBV5-1 and TRBJ2-7, with 7 positions matching TRBD2. The germline CDR1 and CDR2 sequences are SGHRS and YFSETQ. The trim removed 2 bases at V and 0 bases at J, leaving 5 bases unmatched. This CDR3 spans 15 amino acids. CDR3 coding DNA: TGCGCCAGCAGCTTTATGACGGGAGGCTCCTACGAGCAGTACTTC. It codes for CASSFMTGGSYEQYF.

This clone occurred once. The chain is built from TRBV5-6 and TRBJ1-2; D might be TRBD1 (6 bases). Per germline, CDR1 SGHDT and CDR2 YYEEEE. The CDR3 length is 13 residues. Trimming took off 4 bases at V and 5 bases at J, with 12 bases between the two ends. The chain's CDR3 is CASSQTRGYGYTF. As DNA, the CDR3 is TGTGCCAGCAGCCAGACCAGGGGATATGGCTACACCTTC.

This clone appeared once. The chain is built from TRBV19 and TRBJ2-2; maybe TRBD2 (6 bases). The CDR3 has 15 residues. Germline V CDR1 and CDR2: LNHDA, SQIVND (reference sequence). V was shortened by 6 bases and J by 4 bases, with 15 bases between the two germline ends. The CDR3 loop reads CASRLADLGTGELFF. For the CDR3, the DNA is TGTGCCAGTAGGTTAGCGGATCTAGGCACCGGGGAGCTGTTTTTT. The full variable domain, with the rest looked up from reference TRBV19 and TRBJ2-2, is DGGITQSPKYLFRKEGQNVTLSCEQNLNHDAMYWYRQDPGQGLRLIYYSQIVNDFQKGDIAEGYSVSREKKESFPLTVTSAQKNPTAFYLCASRLADLGTGELFFGEGSRLTVL.

CDR3 DNA: TGTGCCAGCAGACGCCCCGCTAGCGGGGGTTACAATGAGCAGTTCTTC. This encodes CASRRPASGGYNEQFF. V usage is TRBV2 and J usage is TRBJ2-1; TRBD2 aligns across 10 bases. V lost 6 bases and J lost 4; bases outside the gene matches: 9. Germline CDR1 and CDR2: SNHLY and FYNNEI. CDR3 length equals 16 residues.

The J gene is TRBJ1-3, the V gene TRBV27; weak D call: TRBD1 (6 bases). The CDR3 runs 16 residues. Germline V gene lookup returns CDR1 MNHEY and CDR2 SMNVEV (reference sequence). Trimming left V 9 bases short and J 0 bases short, with 18 bases between. The CDR3 coding sequence is TGTGCCAGACCTATAGGAGACAGGACCTCTGGAAACACCATATATTTT. Its protein is CARPIGDRTSGNTIYF.

The gene calls are TRBV18 and TRBJ1-5; D perhaps matches TRBD1 (6 bases). Trimming shortened V by 3 bases and J by 4 bases, and 10 bases separated the two germline ends. CDR3 length equals 14 residues. Germline CDR1 is KGHSH and CDR2 is LQKENI. The chain's CDR3 is CASSPQTGNQPQHF. The CDR3 DNA sequence: TGTGCCAGCTCACCGCAAACAGGGAATCAGCCCCAGCATTTT.

This chain uses TRBV5-4 with TRBJ2-2, with D perhaps TRBD1 (6 bases). There are 15 residues in the CDR3. Trimming removed 4 bases from V and 4 bases from J, with 14 bases in between. Germline V gene sequence: CDR1 SGHNT, CDR2 YYREEE (reference sequence). The CDR3: CASSGRQEITGELFF. In DNA, the CDR3 is TGTGCCAGCAGCGGAAGACAGGAGATCACCGGGGAGCTGTTTTTT.

As DNA, the CDR3 is TGTGCCAGTAGTATTAGCCCACAGGGGTCCTTTTATGGCTACACCTTC. It translates to CASSISPQGSFYGYTF. V is TRBV19 and J is TRBJ1-2; 7 bases are a match to TRBD1. After removal of 3 bases from V and 5 bases from J, the junction contained 12 bases not matched to a gene. There are 16 residues in the CDR3. In germline, CDR1 is LNHDA, CDR2 SQIVND (reference sequence).

V and J are TRBV7-3 and TRBJ1-1; a possible D gene is TRBD1 (6 bases). V lost 5 bases and J lost 4, with 11 bases in between. The CDR3 has 13 residues. Germline CDR1 reads SGHTA; CDR2 reads FQGTGA. CDR3 residues: CASSKTGSTEAFF. DNA for the CDR3: TGTGCCAGCAGCAAAACAGGGAGCACTGAAGCTTTCTTT.

The chain recombines TRBV4-1 with TRBJ1-2; 10 positions match TRBD1. Losses at the gene ends were 1 base for V and 5 bases for J; bases not matched to a gene: 4. Germline V gives CDR1 MGHRA, CDR2 YSYEKL. This CDR3 comprises 15 residues. Written as DNA, the CDR3 is TGCGCCAGCAGCCAAGGGGACAGGGGCCGATATGGCTACACCTTC. This translates into CASSQGDRGRYGYTF.

The chain links TRBV28 to TRBJ2-5, with a tentative D call TRBD2 (5 bases). The CDR3 loop spans 11 amino acids. V lost 5 bases and J lost 9, with 10 bases in between. Germline CDR1 reads MDHEN; CDR2 reads SYDVKM. The CDR3: CASSPRESQYF. DNA of the CDR3: TGTGCCAGCAGTCCTAGGGAGTCCCAGTACTTC.